The TCR beta chain under discussion was sequenced for a study of T cell changes during pregnancy in multiple sclerosis. Trimming shortened V by 0 bases and J by 4 bases, and 11 bases separated the two germline ends. CDR1 SGHKS and CDR2 YYEKEE come from the germline V gene (reference sequence). The CDR3 sequence is 14 residues long. This clone occurred once. Method: immunoSEQ multiplex PCR; TCRdb's copy keeps in-frame clones and lacks some. The sample includes 50,000 or so clones, around 90% seen only once; the top ten take approximately 0.29%. The rearrangement joins TRBV5-5 to TRBJ2-7, with D hard to call. This sequence was found in a female donor with multiple sclerosis, enrolled in a pregnancy study. The input for sequencing was CD4+ T cells from peripheral blood mononuclear cells, taken in the second trimester of pregnancy. The CDR3 region is CASSLGDTRYEQYF. Here the CDR3 DNA reads TGTGCCAGCAGCTTGGGAGACACCAGGTACGAGCAGTACTTC.